This entry lists 15 T cell receptor beta chains sequenced from one sample in a study of Ad26.COV2.S vaccination and SARS-CoV-2 variants. Clones were sequenced by immunoSEQ multiplex PCR, and TCRdb holds only the in-frame ones, with some missing. The table records under 550,000 clones, roughly 90% of them present only once. The treatment here: 19 received Ad26.COV2.S at low or high dose, single or two shots; 5 received placebo; per-sample allocation not given. Vaccine and placebo recipients were sampled on day 63 after the first injection. The source was peripheral blood, collected in a trial of Ad26.COV2.S vaccine versus placebo. Receptors were obtained from a person between 18 and 60 years old who received the Ad26.COV2.S COVID-19 vaccine or a placebo.

This clone was seen a handful of times. The rearrangement uses TRBV19 and TRBJ2-3, with 8 bases lining up with TRBD2. The CDR3 contains 18 residues. The junction had 14 bases not matched to a gene; V was cut back by 6 bases and J by 0 bases. Per germline, CDR1 LNHDA and CDR2 SQIVND (reference sequence). The CDR3 nucleotides read TGTGCCAGTAGAAGCCGAGAGCTAGCGGGCCCTAGCACAGATACGCAGTATTTT. Translation: CASRSRELAGPSTDTQYF.

The J gene is TRBJ2-5, the V gene TRBV19; TRBD2 is a possible D gene (6 bases). CDR1 and CDR2 (germline): LNHDA, SQIVND (reference sequence). This CDR3 is built from 17 residues. Deletions cut 5 bases from V and 4 bases from J, with 23 bases between. CDR3 region: CASSPHRRGPTRETQYF. The CDR3 DNA follows: TGTGCCAGTAGTCCCCATAGGCGGGGCCCGACCCGAGAGACCCAGTACTTC.

The chain couples TRBV7-9 to TRBJ1-4; a weak D match, TRBD1 (6 bases). V lost 3 bases and J lost 2, with 7 bases in between. Germline V gene lookup returns CDR1 SEHNR and CDR2 FQNEAQ (reference sequence). The CDR3 loop spans 14 amino acids. The CDR3 is CASSFGQTNEKLFF. CDR3 sequence (DNA): TGTGCCAGCAGCTTCGGACAGACTAATGAAAAACTGTTTTTT.

A note on this clone: The same CDR3 is also encoded by other DNA sequences in this sample. The chain joins TRBV19 to TRBJ1-1; maybe TRBD1 (5 bases). Germline V gene sequence: CDR1 LNHDA, CDR2 SQIVND (reference sequence). The CDR3 contains 15 residues. The V gene lost 1 base and the J gene lost 2 bases, with 11 bases spanning the gap. The CDR3 loop is CASSIVGQRNTEAFF. DNA for the CDR3: TGTGCCAGTAGTATAGTGGGGCAACGAAACACTGAAGCTTTCTTT.

The V and J genes are TRBV6-2 or TRBV6-3 and TRBJ2-7; unclear D gene. The germline gives CDR1 MNHEY, CDR2 SVGEGT. Trimming removed 5 bases at V and 0 bases at J, with 14 bases between. The CDR3 is made up of 15 amino acids. CDR3 in DNA: TGTGCCAGCAGTGGGATAGGGCCGAACTCCTACGAGCAGTACTTC. Translation: CASSGIGPNSYEQYF.

Turning to this clone: The same CDR3 is also encoded by other DNA sequences in this sample. The rearrangement uses TRBV4-3 and TRBJ2-6; 7 nucleotides line up with TRBD2. Germline V CDR1 and CDR2: LGHNA, YSLEER. V dropped 0 bases and J dropped 4; count of bases not matched to a gene: 3. The CDR3 is 16 residues long. The CDR3 DNA is TGCGCCAGCAGCCAAGAGGGGGGGTCCGGGGCCAACGTCCTGACTTTC. The encoded protein is CASSQEGGSGANVLTF.

The rearrangement links TRBV5-5 to TRBJ2-5, with 7 nucleotides matching TRBD1. J gave up 0 bases and V 0 bases, and 5 bases lay outside the gene matches. CDR1 is SGHKS, CDR2 YYEKEE, per germline (reference sequence). The CDR3 contains 16 residues. CDR3 sequence: CASSLEIRGYQETQYF. CDR3 in DNA: TGTGCCAGCAGCTTGGAAATCAGGGGGTACCAAGAGACCCAGTACTTC.

V usage is TRBV7-9 and J usage is TRBJ2-7, with D perhaps assigned TRBD1 or TRBD2 (5 bases each). This CDR3 region has 15 residues. V lost 0 bases and J lost 9, with 18 bases in between. CDR1 is SEHNR, CDR2 FQNEAQ, per germline (reference sequence). The CDR3 here is CASSLAGTPYPGQYF. The CDR3, as DNA: TGTGCCAGCAGCTTAGCCGGGACGCCCTACCCAGGGCAGTACTTC.

The CDR3 coding sequence is TGTGCCAGCAGCTTAGGGACAGGGCCATCGCCTAATGAAAAACTGTTTTTT. This sequence encodes CASSLGTGPSPNEKLFF. The chain joins TRBV7-9 to TRBJ1-4; 8 bases are a match to TRBD1. With 1 base clipped from V and 3 bases from J, the junction kept 7 bases outside the gene matches. The CDR3 sequence is 17 residues long. Germline CDR1 SEHNR, CDR2 FQNEAQ (reference sequence).

The chain combines TRBV7-3 with TRBJ2-3; D is uncertain. Germline V lookup: CDR1 SGHTA, CDR2 FQGTGA. The ends were cut back, 5 bases at V and 4 bases at J, with 10 bases in the middle. There are 13 residues in the CDR3. The CDR3 bases are TGTGCCAGCAGCCCCAGCGTGGCAGATACGCAGTATTTT. It specifies CASSPSVADTQYF.

The chain recombines TRBV30 with TRBJ2-7; 9 bases are shared with TRBD1. The CDR3 is 13 amino acids. Germline CDR1 GTSNPN, CDR2 SVGIG (reference sequence). V shed 5 bases and J 4 bases; nucleotides not matched to a gene: 6. This CDR3 is CAWAGTGLYEQYF. The CDR3 DNA follows: TGTGCCTGGGCCGGGACAGGGCTTTACGAGCAGTACTTC.

The rearrangement links TRBV9 to TRBJ2-3; D unclear. Trimming shortened V by 0 bases and J by 6 bases, and 8 bases separated the two germline ends. The CDR3 runs to 13 residues. From germline, CDR1 is SGDLS and CDR2 YYNGEE. The CDR3 DNA reads TGTGCCAGCAGCGTAGGGGGTCGGGATACGCAGTATTTT. Translating gives CASSVGGRDTQYF. Full variable domain (outside the CDR3, taken from reference TRBV9 and TRBJ2-3): DSGVTQTPKHLITATGQRVTLRCSPRSGDLSVYWYQQSLDQGLQFLIQYYNGEERAKGNILERFSAQQFPDLHSELNLSSLELGDSALYFCASSVGGRDTQYFGPGTRLTVL.

This rearrangement joins TRBV27 to TRBJ2-3, with 8 bases that match TRBD1. This CDR3 region has 15 residues. The V segment lost 3 bases and the J segment 2 bases; nucleotides outside the gene matches: 4. Germline V lookup: CDR1 MNHEY, CDR2 SMNVEV (reference sequence). The CDR3: CASSFLDRATDTQYF. In nucleotides, the CDR3 is TGTGCCAGCAGTTTTTTGGACAGGGCCACAGATACGCAGTATTTT.

This chain joins TRBV6-1 and TRBJ2-2, with a tentative D call TRBD2 (6 bases). The length of the CDR3 is 13 residues. The V end was cut by 3 bases, the J end by 8 bases, with 10 bases between. Germline V lookup: CDR1 MNHNS, CDR2 SASEGT. CDR3 in DNA: TGTGCCAGCAGTGAGACTAGAGGTGGGGAGCTGTTTTTT. Translation: CASSETRGGELFF.

The chain couples TRBV5-5 to TRBJ1-1; D is ambiguous. The germline V gene has CDR1 SGHKS and CDR2 YYEKEE (reference sequence). The CDR3 runs 13 residues. Trimming removed 1 base at V and 3 bases at J, with 7 bases between. The CDR3 protein is CASSLNSDTEAFF. The CDR3 coding sequence is TGTGCCAGCAGCTTGAACAGTGACACTGAAGCTTTCTTT. The complete variable domain, with remaining parts taken from reference TRBV5-5 and TRBJ1-1, reads DAGVTQSPTHLIKTRGQQVTLRCSPISGHKSVSWYQQVLGQGPQFIFQYYEKEERGRGNFPDRFSARQFPNYSSELNVNALLLGDSALYLCASSLNSDTEAFFGQGTRLTVV.